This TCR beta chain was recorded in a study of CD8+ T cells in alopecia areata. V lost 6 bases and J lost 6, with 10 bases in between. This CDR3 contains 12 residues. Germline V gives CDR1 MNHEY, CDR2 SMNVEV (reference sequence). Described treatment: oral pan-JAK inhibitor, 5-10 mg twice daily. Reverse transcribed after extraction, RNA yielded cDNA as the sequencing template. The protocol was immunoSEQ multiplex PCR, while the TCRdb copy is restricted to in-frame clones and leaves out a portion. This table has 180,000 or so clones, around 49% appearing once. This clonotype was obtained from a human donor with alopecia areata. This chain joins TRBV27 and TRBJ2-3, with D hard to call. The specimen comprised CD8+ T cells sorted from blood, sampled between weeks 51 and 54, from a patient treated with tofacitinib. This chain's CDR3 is CASSQVGDTQYF. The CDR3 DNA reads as TGTGCCAGCAGCCAAGTTGGGGATACGCAGTATTTT.